One sample yielded the 28 T cell receptor beta chains listed below, sequenced in a study of T cell responses to AZD1222 COVID-19 vaccine. Sequencing used immunoSEQ multiplex PCR; TCRdb keeps in-frame clones, though not all of them. Among 50,000 to 70,000 clones listed, approximately 85% were seen once. Specimen: peripheral blood, collected on day 0 of MenACWY control vaccination. These receptors originate from an adult in good health.

This clone was observed a handful of times. This chain joins TRBV24-1 and TRBJ2-2; D is possibly TRBD2 (6 bases). This CDR3 has 15 residues. CDR1 and CDR2 (germline): KGHDR, SFDVKD. Trimming left V 4 bases short and J 3 bases short, with 11 bases between. The CDR3 sequence is CATSDQASDTGELFF. The CDR3 nucleotides read TGTGCCACCAGTGACCAGGCTAGCGACACCGGGGAGCTGTTTTTT.

The V gene is TRBV19, the J gene TRBJ2-5, with 11 bases lining up with TRBD2. This CDR3 has 16 residues. Per the germline V gene, CDR1 is LNHDA and CDR2 is SQIVND (reference sequence). V trimming: 5 bases; J trimming: 1 base; junction bases outside the gene matches: 6. CDR3 in DNA: TGTGCCAGTAGTTTCTCCGGGACTAGCGGCCAAGAGACCCAGTACTTC. Translation: CASSFSGTSGQETQYF.

The chain combines TRBV7-2 with TRBJ1-2; D gene ambiguous. With 1 base removed from V and 7 bases from J, the gap between germline ends came to 4 bases. From germline, CDR1 is SGHTA and CDR2 FQGNSA. The CDR3 spans 11 residues. CDR3 bases: TGTGCCAGCAGCTTAGAGGGTGGCTACACCTTC. This sequence encodes CASSLEGGYTF.

The genes are TRBV9 and TRBJ2-7; either TRBD1 or TRBD2 may fit D (5 bases each). The length of the CDR3 is 16 residues. With 0 bases removed from V and 0 bases from J, the gap between germline ends came to 13 bases. Germline values: CDR1 SGDLS, CDR2 YYNGEE. CDR3 region: CASSVAGTTASYEQYF. Written as DNA, the CDR3 is TGTGCCAGCAGCGTAGCGGGGACCACCGCCTCCTACGAGCAGTACTTC.

The V gene is TRBV19, the J gene TRBJ2-3; either TRBD1 or TRBD2 may fit D (7 bases each). Germline loops: CDR1 LNHDA, CDR2 SQIVND (reference sequence). This CDR3 has 14 amino acids. V was pared by 9 bases and J by 4 bases, with 17 bases between. The CDR3 sequence is CASEGAGEADTQYF. The CDR3 DNA reads as TGTGCCAGCGAGGGGGCGGGAGAGGCAGATACGCAGTATTTT.

V usage is TRBV18 and J usage is TRBJ2-3, with D hard to call. CDR1 is KGHSH, CDR2 LQKENI, per germline. CDR3 length: 16 amino acids. The V end was cut by 5 bases, the J end by 1 base, with 16 bases between. This CDR3 reads CASSTMTLIRTDTQYF. The CDR3, as DNA: TGTGCCAGCTCAACGATGACGTTGATTCGCACAGATACGCAGTATTTT. The complete variable domain, with remaining parts taken from reference TRBV18 and TRBJ2-3, reads NAGVMQNPRHLVRRRGQEARLRCSPMKGHSHVYWYRQLPEEGLKFMVYLQKENIIDESGMPKERFSAEFPKEGPSILRIQQVVRGDSAAYFCASSTMTLIRTDTQYFGPGTRLTVL.

The chain employs TRBV19 and TRBJ1-1, with D possibly TRBD1 on 5 matching bases. The germline V gene encodes CDR1 LNHDA and CDR2 SQIVND (reference sequence). The CDR3 runs 15 residues. The V end was cut by 0 bases, the J end by 6 bases, with 14 bases between. In DNA form, the CDR3 reads TGTGCCAGTAGTATAGACGGGGCTGGGATCCCTGAAGCTTTCTTT. Its protein is CASSIDGAGIPEAFF.

The chain couples TRBV20-1 to TRBJ2-7; 9 positions match TRBD2. J was trimmed by 5 bases and V by 3 bases; bases with no gene match: 17. In germline, CDR1 is DFQATT, CDR2 SNEGSKA (reference sequence). The CDR3 totals 17 residues. The chain's CDR3 is CSASRDPWGTSSDEQYF. CDR3 DNA sequence: TGCAGTGCTAGTAGGGACCCGTGGGGGACTAGCTCGGACGAGCAGTACTTC.

The rearrangement joins TRBV6-2 or TRBV6-3 to TRBJ1-5; no definite D call. The germline CDR1 and CDR2 sequences are MNHEY and SVGEGT. Trimming left V 2 bases short and J 7 bases short, with 12 bases between. This CDR3 contains 14 residues. The CDR3, as DNA: TGTGCCAGCAGTTACAGCTGGGGTGGCCAGCCCCAGCATTTT. It specifies CASSYSWGGQPQHF.

The chain has TRBV4-1 and TRBJ1-6, with D perhaps matching TRBD1 (5 bases). CDR1 and CDR2 from the germline V gene are MGHRA and YSYEKL. Trimming took 4 bases from V and 5 from J, leaving 12 bases between them. The CDR3 spans 15 residues. The DNA for the CDR3 is TGCGCCAGCAGCCCAGAGTGGGGGGATAATTCACCCCTCCACTTT. It codes for CASSPEWGDNSPLHF.

The chain employs TRBV11-2 and TRBJ1-2; D call uncertain. Germline V gene sequence: CDR1 SGHAT, CDR2 FQNNGV. The CDR3 is 11 amino acids. V gave up 1 base and J gave up 8 bases, with 5 bases separating them. The DNA for the CDR3 is TGTGCCAGCAGCTTAGTTCGCGGCTACACCTTC. Translating it yields CASSLVRGYTF.

This chain joins TRBV28 and TRBJ1-2, with 10 bases fitting TRBD1. CDR3 size: 18 residues. With 6 bases clipped from V and 6 bases from J, the junction kept 19 bases outside the gene matches. CDR1 and CDR2 from the germline V gene are MDHEN and SYDVKM. The CDR3 DNA sequence: TGTGCCAGCAGCTCCGCATTGTGGGGACTAGACAGGGGGCATGGCTACACCTTC. It specifies CASSSALWGLDRGHGYTF.

This clone was counted once. The chain carries TRBV19 and TRBJ2-1; D is uncertain. Trimming removed 4 bases at V and 4 bases at J, with 11 bases between. In germline, CDR1 is LNHDA, CDR2 SQIVND (reference sequence). CDR3 length: 14 amino acids. For the CDR3, the DNA is TGTGCCAGTAGTACCCAAGGCAGGTACAATGAGCAGTTCTTC. The encoded protein is CASSTQGRYNEQFF.

V and J are TRBV7-2 and TRBJ1-4; D not certain. CDR1 SGHTA and CDR2 FQGNSA come from the germline V gene. The CDR3 has 15 amino acids. V was cut by 5 bases and J by 0 bases, with 10 bases left in between. For the CDR3, the DNA is TGTGCCAGCAGCCCCCGGATCGCAACTAATGAAAAACTGTTTTTT. It encodes CASSPRIATNEKLFF.

The rearrangement joins TRBV6-2 or TRBV6-3 to TRBJ1-2; D unresolved. This CDR3 is built from 15 residues. Germline V gene lookup returns CDR1 MNHEY and CDR2 SVGEGT. Trimming removed 6 bases at V and 0 bases at J, with 14 bases between. CDR3 coding DNA: TGTGCCAGCAGCCGCTCTGGCCCGGCTAACTATGGCTACACCTTC. Translating it yields CASSRSGPANYGYTF.

The rearrangement links TRBV4-1 to TRBJ2-2, with no clear D. This CDR3 comprises 16 residues. Germline CDR1 reads MGHRA; CDR2 reads YSYEKL. Trimming took 0 bases from V and 0 from J, leaving 8 bases between them. The CDR3: CASSQDWPANTGELFF. CDR3 coding DNA: TGCGCCAGCAGCCAAGATTGGCCGGCGAACACCGGGGAGCTGTTTTTT.

The V and J genes are TRBV11-1 and TRBJ2-7; TRBD1 might be the D (5 bases). Per the germline V gene, CDR1 is SGHAT and CDR2 is FQDESV (reference sequence). The germline V and J ends were trimmed by 5 bases and 6 bases, with 11 bases remaining between them. The CDR3 is 12 residues long. This CDR3 reads CASSLLTGEQYF. The CDR3 coding sequence is TGTGCCAGCAGCCTTCTTACAGGCGAGCAGTACTTC.

The rearrangement uses TRBV13 and TRBJ2-5; no reliable D call. Germline-derived CDR1 and CDR2 are PRHDT and FYEKMQ (reference sequence). The V end lost 5 bases, the J end lost 2 bases, and 3 bases lay between the germline ends. The CDR3 totals 11 residues. In nucleotides, the CDR3 is TGTGCCAGCAGCGCGCAAGAGACCCAGTACTTC. Its translation is CASSAQETQYF.

This clone was seen only once. The chain employs TRBV19 and TRBJ2-2, with 11 bases fitting TRBD1. This CDR3 region has 15 residues. J gave up 7 bases and V 4 bases, and 5 bases lay outside the gene matches. Germline CDR1 reads LNHDA; CDR2 reads SQIVND (reference sequence). The CDR3 nucleotides read TGTGCCAGTAGTAAAGGACAGGGGGCTGTCGGGGAGCTGTTTTTT. Its translation is CASSKGQGAVGELFF. The variable domain in full, with the rest retrieved from reference TRBV19 and TRBJ2-2, is DGGITQSPKYLFRKEGQNVTLSCEQNLNHDAMYWYRQDPGQGLRLIYYSQIVNDFQKGDIAEGYSVSREKKESFPLTVTSAQKNPTAFYLCASSKGQGAVGELFFGEGSRLTVL.

J is TRBJ2-7 and V is TRBV30, with a possible D match to TRBD1 (7 bases). The CDR3 is 13 residues long. Germline V gene sequence: CDR1 GTSNPN, CDR2 SVGIG (reference sequence). V was clipped by 3 bases and J by 5 bases, with 14 bases between them. CDR3 DNA: TGTGCCTGGAGGACAGGGACTCGGGACGAGCAGTACTTC. Translation gives CAWRTGTRDEQYF. The full variable domain, with the rest looked up from reference TRBV30 and TRBJ2-7, is SQTIHQWPATLVQPVGSPLSLECTVEGTSNPNLYWYRQAAGRGLQLLFYSVGIGQISSEVPQNLSASRPQDRQFILSSKKLLLSDSGFYLCAWRTGTRDEQYFGPGTRLTVT.

The table lists this clone with a few counts. This chain connects TRBV4-3 to TRBJ2-7; D remains ambiguous. V was cut by 0 bases and J by 5 bases, with 8 bases left in between. The CDR3 extends over 13 amino acids. CDR1 LGHNA and CDR2 YSLEER come from the germline V gene. CDR3 sequence: CASSQEGWDEQYF. In nucleotides, the CDR3 is TGCGCCAGCAGCCAAGAAGGTTGGGACGAGCAGTACTTC.

The chain uses TRBV28 and TRBJ1-5; D not resolved. The length of the CDR3 is 14 residues. Germline lookup yields CDR1 MDHEN and CDR2 SYDVKM. V dropped 3 bases and J dropped 6 bases, with 12 bases sitting between them. In nucleotides, the CDR3 is TGTGCCAGCAGTTTTTCGGGGAAGGGTCAGCCCCAGCATTTT. Translated, it gives CASSFSGKGQPQHF.

V is TRBV5-1 and J is TRBJ1-3; D not resolved. The CDR3 totals 13 residues. Germline-derived CDR1 and CDR2 are SGHRS and YFSETQ. With 0 bases removed from V and 4 bases from J, the gap between germline ends came to 5 bases. The CDR3 DNA follows: TGCGCCAGCAGCTTGGACCGAGGAAACACCATATATTTT. Residues: CASSLDRGNTIYF.

In this sample, this clone turned up once. J is TRBJ2-1 and V is TRBV30, with a tentative D call TRBD1 (5 bases). The CDR3 has 12 residues. From germline, CDR1 is GTSNPN and CDR2 SVGIG (reference sequence). V was clipped by 2 bases and J by 6 bases, with 8 bases between them. The CDR3 nucleotides read TGTGCCTGGAGTAGTCAGGGCAATGAGCAGTTCTTC. Amino acid sequence: CAWSSQGNEQFF.

V gene TRBV30 combines with J gene TRBJ2-5; D is perhaps TRBD2 (5 bases). V was clipped by 2 bases and J by 4 bases, with 17 bases between them. CDR3 length: 15 residues. In germline, CDR1 is GTSNPN, CDR2 SVGIG (reference sequence). The CDR3 spells CAWSLGDGIRETQYF. CDR3 bases: TGTGCCTGGAGTTTGGGCGACGGGATCCGAGAGACCCAGTACTTC.

This chain connects TRBV9 to TRBJ2-3, with D perhaps TRBD1 or TRBD2 (6 bases each). Germline CDR1 SGDLS, CDR2 YYNGEE. CDR3 size: 17 residues. V was shortened by 0 bases and J by 5 bases, with 19 bases between the two germline ends. CDR3 region: CASSVAPNGGAGDTQYF. The CDR3 DNA is TGTGCCAGCAGCGTAGCACCGAACGGGGGCGCCGGAGATACGCAGTATTTT.

This clone has just one count. The chain combines TRBV30 with TRBJ2-2; D uncertain. In germline, CDR1 is GTSNPN, CDR2 SVGIG (reference sequence). V was shortened by 4 bases and J by 0 bases, with 6 bases between the two germline ends. The CDR3 sequence is 13 residues long. As DNA, the CDR3 is TGTGCCTGGATACAGCCGAACACCGGGGAGCTGTTTTTT. It yields the protein CAWIQPNTGELFF.

V is TRBV27 and J is TRBJ1-1; D unclear. CDR1 is MNHEY and CDR2 is SMNVEV in the germline V gene (reference sequence). The CDR3 contains 13 residues. Deletions cut 4 bases from V and 2 bases from J, with 8 bases between. CDR3 loop: CASSYLQNTEAFF. CDR3 DNA sequence: TGTGCCAGCAGTTATCTACAAAACACTGAAGCTTTCTTT.